These 17 T cell receptor beta chains were sequenced from one sample in a study of T-cell memory formation after mild COVID-19. TCRdb re-analysed the 5' RACE reads in MiXCR, keeping a single row per CDR3 protein. The sample carries hundreds of thousands of distinct CDR3 sequences, around 15% recorded once. Sequencing input: PBMCs or a T cell subset sorted from them (not recorded which). These TCRs come from a man aged 18 to 30 who had mild COVID-19 (a few samples of this study predate the infection). Cell type and time point are not known.

The chain carries TRBV5-6 and TRBJ2-2, with 9 bases lining up with TRBD2. Germline-derived CDR1 and CDR2 are SGHDT and YYEEEE. This CDR3 spans 16 amino acids. J lost 2 bases, V lost 7 bases, and 9 bases had no gene match. DNA of the CDR3: TGTGCCAGCGGCGGCGGGGGGGTTTCCAACACCGGGGAGCTGTTTTTT. Translated, it gives CASGGGGVSNTGELFF.

This clonotype was counted between two and nine times. The chain carries TRBV7-2 and TRBJ1-4, with TRBD1 matching 9 bases. CDR3 length: 15 amino acids. With 7 bases clipped from V and 4 bases from J, the junction kept 7 bases outside the gene matches. Germline CDR1 SGHTA, CDR2 FQGNSA. This chain's CDR3 is CASKEPGQGNEKLFF. Here the CDR3 DNA reads TGTGCCAGCAAAGAACCGGGACAGGGTAATGAAAAACTGTTTTTT.

This clonotype has just a few counts. The J gene is TRBJ1-5, the V gene TRBV5-6; weak D call: TRBD1 (5 bases). Germline lookup yields CDR1 SGHDT and CDR2 YYEEEE. The ends were cut back, 0 bases at V and 7 bases at J, with 17 bases in the middle. This CDR3 has 16 residues. The CDR3 is CASSLGIGGGDQPQHF. CDR3 DNA sequence: TGTGCCAGCAGCTTGGGAATAGGCGGCGGGGACCAGCCCCAGCATTTT. The full variable domain, completed using reference TRBV5-6 and TRBJ1-5, is DAGVTQSPTHLIKTRGQQVTLRCSPKSGHDTVSWYQQALGQGPQFIFQYYEEEERQRGNFPDRFSGHQFPNYSSELNVNALLLGDSALYLCASSLGIGGGDQPQHFGDGTRLSIL.

The chain employs TRBV18 and TRBJ2-7; the D call may be TRBD1 or TRBD2 (5 bases each). This CDR3 has 14 amino acids. Trimming left V 5 bases short and J 6 bases short, with 17 bases between. Germline-derived CDR1 and CDR2 are KGHSH and LQKENI. The CDR3 loop reads CASSNPSGRSEQYV. The CDR3 DNA reads as TGTGCCAGCTCAAATCCGTCGGGACGTAGCGAGCAGTACGTC.

The chain uses TRBV5-5 and TRBJ1-2, with D tentatively TRBD1 (5 bases). Trimming removed 0 bases from V and 6 bases from J, with 12 bases in between. The CDR3 contains 14 residues. Germline V gives CDR1 SGHKS, CDR2 YYEKEE (reference sequence). The CDR3 is CASSLAGAANGYTF. CDR3 nucleotide sequence: TGTGCCAGCAGCTTGGCCGGGGCAGCGAATGGCTACACCTTC. The whole variable domain, filled in from reference TRBV5-5 and TRBJ1-2, reads DAGVTQSPTHLIKTRGQQVTLRCSPISGHKSVSWYQQVLGQGPQFIFQYYEKEERGRGNFPDRFSARQFPNYSSELNVNALLLGDSALYLCASSLAGAANGYTFGSGTRLTVV.

The table lists this clonotype with many counts. V is TRBV4-2 and J is TRBJ1-2; unclear D gene. V shed 3 bases and J shed 5 bases, with 13 bases lying between them. CDR1 is LGHNA, CDR2 YNFKEQ, per germline. The CDR3 has 14 residues. The CDR3 bases are TGTGCCAGCAGCCAGGGCTCTTTAGGGTATGGCTACACCTTC. Translating it yields CASSQGSLGYGYTF.

The chain has TRBV5-4 and TRBJ2-7; maybe TRBD1 (6 bases). The CDR3 covers 14 residues. Germline values: CDR1 SGHNT, CDR2 YYREEE (reference sequence). V lost 5 bases, J lost 6 bases, and 18 bases lay in between. CDR3 nucleotide sequence: TGTGCCAGCAGTTCGAGGACAGAGAACAGCGAGCAGTACGTC. This encodes CASSSRTENSEQYV.

In its sample, this clonotype was seen a few times. The genes are TRBV20-1 and TRBJ2-7, with 12 nucleotides matching TRBD2. V was clipped by 3 bases and J by 4 bases; unmatched bases: 4. The CDR3 loop spans 14 amino acids. Germline lookup yields CDR1 DFQATT and CDR2 SNEGSKA (reference sequence). The CDR3 spells CSASLAGGRYEQYV. In nucleotides, the CDR3 is TGCAGTGCTAGTCTAGCGGGGGGGCGATACGAGCAGTACGTC.

The chain links TRBV19 to TRBJ1-4, with D possibly being TRBD1 (6 bases). The CDR3 consists of 18 residues. The V gene's germline CDR1 is LNHDA and CDR2 SQIVND (reference sequence). V lost 3 bases to trimming and J lost 9 bases, with 26 bases between them. CDR3 amino acids: CASSMGSGQFGGGKKLFF. CDR3 bases: TGTGCCAGTAGTATGGGGTCCGGACAGTTCGGAGGCGGGAAAAAACTGTTTTTT.

In its sample, this clonotype was seen many times. J is TRBJ2-5 and V is TRBV10-3; 9 nucleotides align to TRBD2. Germline V lookup: CDR1 ENHRY, CDR2 SYGVKD. The V segment lost 7 bases and the J segment 5 bases; nucleotides outside the gene matches: 8. CDR3 length equals 14 residues. The CDR3 region is CAITPSGALETQYF. The CDR3 DNA reads TGTGCCATCACTCCTAGCGGGGCATTGGAGACCCAGTACTTC.

The V call is TRBV5-1, the J call TRBJ2-2; maybe TRBD1 (6 bases). CDR3 length: 15 residues. V was clipped by 1 base and J by 4 bases, with 11 bases between them. The germline V gene has CDR1 SGHRS and CDR2 YFSETQ. The CDR3 DNA follows: TGCGCCAGCAGCTTGAGGGGGATCAGCACCGGGGAGCTGTTTTTT. This gives the protein CASSLRGISTGELFF.

To note about this clonotype: One end of the junction does not line up with germline, which may come from a read error. The genes are TRBV24-1 and TRBJ2-1, with D possibly TRBD2 on 5 matching bases. The CDR3 covers 15 residues. The germline V gene has CDR1 KGHDR and CDR2 SFDVKD. The CDR3 loop reads CATSDPTGSGNGQFF. The CDR3 bases are TGTGCCACCAGTGACCCCACGGGGTCGGGGAATGGGCAGTTCTTC.

This clonotype has a handful of counts. The chain links TRBV11-2 to TRBJ2-7, with D tentatively TRBD2 (5 bases). Germline CDR1 SGHAT, CDR2 FQNNGV. Trimming took off 5 bases at V and 2 bases at J, with 16 bases between the two ends. The CDR3 spans 15 residues. The chain's CDR3 is CASSEGLGFAYEQYF. The CDR3 bases are TGTGCCAGCAGCGAGGGTCTCGGGTTTGCCTACGAGCAGTACTTC.

V usage is TRBV12-3 or TRBV12-4 and J usage is TRBJ1-2, with D unresolved. This CDR3 is 13 amino acids long. Trimming removed 6 bases at V and 8 bases at J, with 16 bases between. CDR3 amino acids: CASSPAPRSGYTF. CDR3 DNA sequence: TGTGCCAGCAGCCCCGCACCAAGGAGCGGCTACACCTTC.

This clonotype was observed many times. The V gene is TRBV11-1, the J gene TRBJ2-1; D possibly corresponds to TRBD1 (5 bases). The CDR3 loop spans 12 amino acids. The ends were cut back, 3 bases at V and 5 bases at J, with 5 bases in the middle. Germline values: CDR1 SGHAT, CDR2 FQDESV (reference sequence). CDR3 in amino acids: CASSFRDNEQFF. CDR3 sequence (DNA): TGTGCCAGCAGCTTCAGGGACAATGAGCAGTTCTTC. Full variable domain (missing parts from reference TRBV11-1 and TRBJ2-1): EAEVAQSPRYKITEKSQAVAFWCDPISGHATLYWYRQILGQGPELLVQFQDESVVDDSQLPKDRFSAERLKGVDSTLKIQPAELGDSAMYLCASSFRDNEQFFGPGTRLTVL.

This clonotype came up many times. This chain connects TRBV5-5 to TRBJ1-1, with TRBD1 as a possible D gene (5 bases). Trimming left V 4 bases short and J 0 bases short, with 13 bases between. The CDR3 runs to 15 residues. Germline loops: CDR1 SGHKS, CDR2 YYEKEE (reference sequence). The CDR3 region has the DNA TGTGCCAGCAGCGGCAGTGGGGCCTTGAACACTGAAGCTTTCTTT. Translated, it gives CASSGSGALNTEAFF. Full variable domain (missing parts from reference TRBV5-5 and TRBJ1-1): DAGVTQSPTHLIKTRGQQVTLRCSPISGHKSVSWYQQVLGQGPQFIFQYYEKEERGRGNFPDRFSARQFPNYSSELNVNALLLGDSALYLCASSGSGALNTEAFFGQGTRLTVV.

The sample holds a few counts of this clonotype. The genes are TRBV6-5 and TRBJ1-3; D is possibly TRBD1 (5 bases). The V gene's germline CDR1 is MNHEY and CDR2 SVGAGI. Between the trimmed V and J ends, which lost 2 bases and 3 bases, there was a span of 20 bases. This CDR3 spans 18 amino acids. CDR3 amino acids: CASSYARPGGASGNTIYF. The CDR3 DNA sequence: TGTGCCAGCAGTTACGCTCGCCCTGGAGGGGCCAGTGGAAACACCATATATTTT.